The 25 T cell receptor beta chains in this list originate from one sample, sequenced in a study of T-cell memory formation after mild COVID-19. Via MiXCR, TCRdb re-called the 5' RACE reads, giving one row per CDR3 protein. This table has around 370,000 distinct CDR3 sequences, approximately 21% appearing once. The material sequenced was PBMCs or a T cell subset sorted from them (not recorded which). The receptors derive from an adult woman who had mild COVID-19 (a few samples of this study predate the infection). Cell type and time point are not known.

The chain carries TRBV10-3 and TRBJ1-6; 9 nucleotides line up with TRBD1. CDR3 size: 14 residues. CDR1 is ENHRY and CDR2 is SYGVKD in the germline V gene. V was clipped by 5 bases and J by 5 bases; unmatched bases: 1. The CDR3 coding sequence is TGTGCCATCAGTTGGACAGGGGATAATTCACCCCTCCACTTT. It yields the protein CAISWTGDNSPLHF.

This clonotype was seen only a few times. The rearrangement links TRBV5-6 to TRBJ2-1; 13 bases map to TRBD2. CDR1 and CDR2 (germline): SGHDT, YYEEEE. V trimming: 2 bases; J trimming: 8 bases; junction bases outside the gene matches: 7. CDR3 length: 16 residues. CDR3 sequence reads: CASSFRTSGRSHEQFF. The CDR3 region has the DNA TGTGCCAGCAGCTTCCGGACTAGCGGGAGATCCCATGAGCAGTTCTTC.

The V gene is TRBV27, the J gene TRBJ2-7, with D hard to call. Germline CDR1 and CDR2: MNHEY and SMNVEV (reference sequence). Trimming took 7 bases from V and 2 from J, leaving 18 bases between them. The CDR3 is made up of 15 amino acids. CDR3 amino acids: CASNGQDFGPYEQYF. CDR3 DNA sequence: TGTGCCAGCAATGGCCAGGATTTCGGGCCCTACGAGCAGTACTTC.

The chain uses TRBV6-5 and TRBJ1-1; D not resolved. V was cut by 5 bases and J by 4 bases, with 17 bases left in between. CDR1 is MNHEY, CDR2 SVGAGI, per germline. This CDR3 has 15 amino acids. The CDR3 region is CASSRPDLAGTEAFF. CDR3 nucleotides: TGTGCCAGCAGTAGACCCGACCTCGCGGGCACTGAAGCTTTCTTT.

In its sample, this clonotype was seen many times. V gene TRBV5-1 combines with J gene TRBJ2-7; 13 nucleotides agree with TRBD2. Germline V gene sequence: CDR1 SGHRS, CDR2 YFSETQ. The CDR3 covers 18 residues. Germline trimming cut 2 bases from V and 4 bases from J; bases unmatched to any gene: 12. The CDR3 DNA follows: TGCGCCAGCAGCTTATCTACCGTCGGGACTAGCGGGACTTACGAGCAGTACTTC. Its translation is CASSLSTVGTSGTYEQYF.

Comments on this clonotype: The junction departs from germline at one end; a sequencing error may be responsible. The V gene is TRBV5-6, the J gene TRBJ1-2; the D is unclear. CDR1 is SGHDT, CDR2 YYEEEE, per germline. The CDR3 loop spans 11 amino acids. The CDR3: CASSLSAGPVF. The CDR3 DNA is TGTGCCAGCAGCTTGTCGGCAGGCCCCGTCTTC.

This clonotype has only a few counts. The chain combines TRBV12-3 or TRBV12-4 with TRBJ2-2; TRBD2 matches at 11 bases. The CDR3 has 12 amino acids. Losses at the gene ends were 8 bases for V and 13 bases for J; bases not matched to a gene: 6. CDR3 sequence: CASHSGGARLFF. CDR3 in DNA: TGTGCCAGCCATAGCGGGGGGGCAAGGCTGTTTTTT.

This chain connects TRBV7-8 to TRBJ2-1; 7 bases fit TRBD2. The V gene's germline CDR1 is SGHVS and CDR2 FQNEAQ. This CDR3 has 13 residues. With 2 bases clipped from V and 6 bases from J, the junction kept 1 base outside the gene matches. Here the CDR3 DNA reads TGTGCCAGCAGCTTACTAGCGGCCAATGAGCAGTTCTTC. This codes for CASSLLAANEQFF.

This clonotype was seen more than once but under ten times. This chain joins TRBV12-3 or TRBV12-4 and TRBJ2-7, with 9 nucleotides matching TRBD2. The CDR3 totals 15 residues. J was trimmed by 0 bases and V by 2 bases; bases with no gene match: 2. The CDR3 DNA follows: TGTGCCAGCAGTTTAAGTAGCGGGGGCTCCTACGAGCAGTACTTC. Translated, it gives CASSLSSGGSYEQYF.

To note about this clonotype: An end of the junction does not agree with germline; a read error may underlie this. V and J are TRBV18 and TRBJ2-3; 8 bases map to TRBD1. This CDR3 is 15 amino acids long. In germline, CDR1 is KGHSH, CDR2 LQKENI. The CDR3 DNA reads as TGTGCCAGCTCACCTGGACAGGGAGAGGCAGATACGCATTATTTT. This sequence encodes CASSPGQGEADTHYF.

V gene TRBV20-1 combines with J gene TRBJ2-7; 9 nucleotides agree with TRBD2. The CDR3 runs 15 residues. J was trimmed by 0 bases and V by 4 bases; bases with no gene match: 7. Germline V gene data show CDR1 as DFQATT and CDR2 as SNEGSKA (reference sequence). The chain's CDR3 is CSANSGTSLSYEQYF. For the CDR3, the DNA is TGCAGTGCTAATTCCGGGACTAGCCTCTCCTACGAGCAGTACTTC.

This chain links TRBV2 with TRBJ2-2; no reliable D call. Looked up from germline, CDR1 is SNHLY and CDR2 is FYNNEI. This CDR3 has 12 amino acids. V was cut by 10 bases and J by 7 bases, with 13 bases left in between. The CDR3 region has the DNA TGTGCCACCAATGATGTCTACGGGGAGCTGTTTTTT. Translated, it gives CATNDVYGELFF.

The chain recombines TRBV9 with TRBJ2-1; D is possibly TRBD1 or TRBD2 (6 bases each). The CDR3 has 15 residues. V dropped 2 bases and J dropped 3 bases, with 12 bases sitting between them. CDR1 is SGDLS and CDR2 is YYNGEE in the germline V gene. The chain's CDR3 is CASSVGGRIYNEQFF. For the CDR3, the DNA is TGTGCCAGCAGCGTGGGGGGCAGGATCTACAATGAGCAGTTCTTC.

The rearrangement joins TRBV5-1 to TRBJ2-7; TRBD1 matches 8 bases. V shed 2 bases, J shed 6 bases, and the junction held 4 bases outside the gene matches. CDR1 is SGHRS and CDR2 is YFSETQ in the germline V gene. The CDR3 has 13 residues. This CDR3 reads CASSLPGGSEQYF. CDR3 DNA: TGCGCCAGCAGCTTACCAGGGGGCTCCGAGCAGTACTTC.

In DNA, the CDR3 is TGTGCCAGCAGCAATCAGGGAAAACCATACTACGAGCAGTACTTC. This encodes CASSNQGKPYYEQYF. The chain employs TRBV14 and TRBJ2-7; D may be TRBD1 (5 bases). Trimming stripped 5 bases from V and 3 bases from J, with 17 bases between. The length of the CDR3 is 15 residues. In germline, CDR1 is SGHDN, CDR2 FVKESK. The full variable domain, rest sourced from reference TRBV14 and TRBJ2-7, is EAGVTQFPSHSVIEKGQTVTLRCDPISGHDNLYWYRRVMGKEIKFLLHFVKESKQDESGMPNNRFLAERTGGTYSTLKVQPAELEDSGVYFCASSNQGKPYYEQYFGPGTRLTVT.

The genes are TRBV3-1 and TRBJ1-4, with 7 bases that match TRBD1. The CDR3 covers 16 residues. The germline CDR1 and CDR2 sequences are LGHDT and YNNKEL (reference sequence). V shed 8 bases and J 0 bases; nucleotides not matched to a gene: 9. This CDR3 is CASGDRAYATNEKLFF. The CDR3 DNA is TGTGCCAGCGGAGACAGGGCGTATGCAACTAATGAAAAACTGTTTTTT.

The rearrangement links TRBV19 to TRBJ2-1; 12 bases are a match to TRBD2. The CDR3 consists of 21 residues. Germline-derived CDR1 and CDR2 are LNHDA and SQIVND (reference sequence). Losses at the gene ends were 6 bases for V and 1 base for J; bases not matched to a gene: 19. The CDR3 DNA sequence: TGTGCCAGTAGCCCAGGACTAGCGGGAAGGATTAGAGGGATATCCTACAATGAGCAGTTCTTC. Its translation is CASSPGLAGRIRGISYNEQFF. Drawing the rest from reference TRBV19 and TRBJ2-1, the complete variable domain is DGGITQSPKYLFRKEGQNVTLSCEQNLNHDAMYWYRQDPGQGLRLIYYSQIVNDFQKGDIAEGYSVSREKKESFPLTVTSAQKNPTAFYLCASSPGLAGRIRGISYNEQFFGPGTRLTVL.

This clonotype was seen a few times. The V gene is TRBV29-1, the J gene TRBJ2-5, with D perhaps TRBD1 or TRBD2 (5 bases each). Trimming removed 7 bases at V and 4 bases at J, with 16 bases between. CDR1 is SQVTM, CDR2 ANQGSEA, per germline. The CDR3 extends over 13 amino acids. The CDR3 reads CSAGLRGGETQYF. CDR3 DNA: TGCAGCGCGGGGTTAAGGGGCGGAGAGACCCAGTACTTC. Complete variable domain (other parts from reference TRBV29-1 and TRBJ2-5): SAVISQKPSRDICQRGTSLTIQCQVDSQVTMMFWYRQQPGQSLTLIATANQGSEATYESGFVIDKFPISRPNLTFSTLTVSNMSPEDSSIYLCSAGLRGGETQYFGPGTRLLVL.

The gene calls are TRBV20-1 and TRBJ1-1; no definite D call. Looked up from germline, CDR1 is DFQATT and CDR2 is SNEGSKA (reference sequence). The V end was cut by 1 base, the J end by 1 base, with 13 bases between. The CDR3 sequence is 15 residues long. CDR3 DNA: TGCAGTGCTAGAGCCAGCGCACAGACGAACACTGAAGCTTTCTTT. This encodes CSARASAQTNTEAFF.

The rearrangement uses TRBV15 and TRBJ2-3; D call uncertain. Germline V lookup: CDR1 LNHNV, CDR2 YYDKDF (reference sequence). V was trimmed by 4 bases and J by 0 bases, leaving 2 bases between them. This CDR3 has 12 residues. The CDR3 DNA reads as TGTGCCACCAGCACCAGCACAGATACGCAGTATTTT. It codes for CATSTSTDTQYF. The full variable domain, completed using reference TRBV15 and TRBJ2-3, is DAMVIQNPRYQVTQFGKPVTLSCSQTLNHNVMYWYQQKSSQAPKLLFHYYDKDFNNEADTPDNFQSRRPNTSFCFLDIRSPGLGDTAMYLCATSTSTDTQYFGPGTRLTVL.

This clonotype was seen repeatedly, ten times or more. The chain links TRBV7-2 to TRBJ2-1, with 16 bases fitting TRBD2. Germline-derived CDR1 and CDR2 are SGHTA and FQGNSA. V shed 4 bases and J 8 bases; nucleotides not matched to a gene: 8. The CDR3 spans 17 residues. CDR3 nucleotide sequence: TGTGCCAGCAGCTCCCCGGGACTAGCGGGGGGGCTCTATGAGCAGTTCTTC. This translates into CASSSPGLAGGLYEQFF.

This clonotype turned up a few times. CDR3 DNA: TGTGCCAGCACTCCCGGCCGGGACAGGGGAAATGAAAAACTGTTTTTT. This translates into CASTPGRDRGNEKLFF. The chain uses TRBV25-1 and TRBJ1-4, with 10 nucleotides matching TRBD1. Germline V gene lookup returns CDR1 MGHDK and CDR2 SYGVNS. J was trimmed by 5 bases and V by 7 bases; bases with no gene match: 10. The CDR3 extends over 16 amino acids.

The V gene is TRBV12-3 or TRBV12-4, the J gene TRBJ2-1; D gene uncertain. The CDR3 is made up of 16 amino acids. Trimming removed 2 bases at V and 6 bases at J, with 17 bases between. The CDR3 is CASSLRLADPPNEQFF. The DNA of the CDR3 is TGTGCCAGCAGTTTACGTCTGGCGGACCCACCCAATGAGCAGTTCTTC.

This clonotype was seen more than once but under ten times. The chain carries TRBV6-2 or TRBV6-3 and TRBJ2-7, with TRBD2 as a possible D gene (6 bases). This CDR3 contains 14 residues. Looked up from germline, CDR1 is MNHEY and CDR2 is SVGEGT. V lost 7 bases to trimming and J lost 0 bases, with 13 bases between them. In nucleotides, the CDR3 is TGTGCCAGCAAAGATAGCGGTAGCTCCTACGAGCAGTACTTC. This gives the protein CASKDSGSSYEQYF.

The gene calls are TRBV20-1 and TRBJ2-7, with D uncertain. CDR3 length equals 11 residues. From germline, CDR1 is DFQATT and CDR2 SNEGSKA (reference sequence). Trimming left V 6 bases short and J 2 bases short, with 8 bases between. The CDR3 is CSAPRPYEQYF. The CDR3 region has the DNA TGCAGTGCCCCCCGGCCCTACGAGCAGTACTTC.